The 12 T cell receptor beta chains given below trace back to one sample, sequenced in a study of T-cell memory formation after mild COVID-19 (dated by TCRdb to about 2021). Libraries were prepared through 5' RACE. The instrument was an Illumina NovaSeq 6000. Clones were called with MiXCR by TCRdb after fastp trimmed the public reads at Q25, and only in-frame beta chains were retained. Rows matching on CDR3 protein sequence are summarized as one entry with the most common DNA and genes. The sample profile shows 25,000 to 35,000 distinct CDR3 sequences; under 25% of them were found once. The ten largest make up over 1.5% of the sample. Sequencing was performed on PBMCs or a T cell subset sorted from them (not recorded which). The source of these receptors is an adult who had mild COVID-19 (a few samples of this study predate the infection). The sample titles of this study are shuffled in the database, so cell type and time point are left out.

V and J are TRBV11-1 and TRBJ2-3, with TRBD1 matching over 11 bases. This CDR3 comprises 17 residues. V lost 6 bases and J lost 3; bases outside the gene matches: 11. Germline V gives CDR1 SGHAT, CDR2 FQDESV (reference sequence). CDR3 DNA: TGTGCCAGCAGTCCTACCCCCGGGACAGGGGGGACAGATACGCAGTATTTT. Translating it yields CASSPTPGTGGTDTQYF.

By share, this clonotype ranks as medium-sized. V gene TRBV7-2 combines with J gene TRBJ2-5; TRBD2 matches at 7 bases. The CDR3 contains 15 residues. The ends lost 1 base at V and 4 bases at J; junction bases unmatched: 6. Germline V gene lookup returns CDR1 SGHTA and CDR2 FQGNSA. DNA of the CDR3: TGTGCCAGCAGCTTAGTGCCTAGCGGTGGAGAGACCCAGTACTTC. Encoded protein: CASSLVPSGGETQYF. The full variable domain, rest sourced from reference TRBV7-2 and TRBJ2-5, is GAGVSQSPSNKVTEKGKDVELRCDPISGHTALYWYRQSLGQGLEFLIYFQGNSAPDKSGLPSDRFSAERTGGSVSTLTIQRTQQEDSAVYLCASSLVPSGGETQYFGPGTRLLVL.

This clonotype was observed at least ten times. V usage is TRBV7-8 and J usage is TRBJ2-2; 12 bases align to TRBD1. The germline CDR1 and CDR2 sequences are SGHVS and FQNEAQ. Trimming removed 5 bases from V and 5 bases from J; junction bases left unmatched: 6. This CDR3 is 16 amino acids long. In DNA, the CDR3 is TGTGCCAGCAGCCCACGGGACAGGGGGCGGACCGGGGAGCTGTTTTTT. Translation: CASSPRDRGRTGELFF.

In this sample, this clonotype turned up many times. V usage is TRBV27 and J usage is TRBJ2-1, with a possible D match to TRBD2 (5 bases). The CDR3 length is 18 residues. Trimming removed 6 bases at V and 0 bases at J, with 21 bases between. Germline CDR1 and CDR2: MNHEY and SMNVEV (reference sequence). The CDR3, as DNA: TGTGCCAGCAGGCCAAGGGCCAGGACGGGGAGCTCCTACAATGAGCAGTTCTTC. Its translation is CASRPRARTGSSYNEQFF.

About this clonotype: With a much larger clone just one base away, this may be a read error. It is likely a read error, because the conserved phenylalanine at the end of the CDR3 is missing. This chain joins TRBV27 and TRBJ2-6; D is uncertain. Trimming took off 5 bases at V and 3 bases at J, with 11 bases between the two ends. The CDR3 extends over 15 amino acids. Looked up from germline, CDR1 is MNHEY and CDR2 is SMNVEV (reference sequence). The CDR3 protein is CASSQRRSGANVLTI. In nucleotides, the CDR3 is TGTGCCAGCAGTCAGCGCCGAAGTGGGGCCAACGTCCTGACTATC.

This clonotype was observed many times. The chain recombines TRBV27 with TRBJ2-1; 9 bases are a match to TRBD2. Germline trimming cut 2 bases from V and 4 bases from J; bases unmatched to any gene: 3. From germline, CDR1 is MNHEY and CDR2 SMNVEV (reference sequence). CDR3 length equals 15 residues. The CDR3 coding sequence is TGTGCCAGCAGTTTACTAGCGGGGTTATACAATGAGCAGTTCTTC. Its protein product is CASSLLAGLYNEQFF.

This clonotype was counted many times. This rearrangement joins TRBV19 to TRBJ2-5; 8 bases fit TRBD2. The CDR3 extends over 14 amino acids. Germline loops: CDR1 LNHDA, CDR2 SQIVND (reference sequence). Trimming took 5 bases from V and 4 from J; bases not matched to a gene: 6. The CDR3 nucleotides read TGTGCCAGTAGTCCCTCAGCGGGAGCAGAGACCCAGTACTTC. This gives the protein CASSPSAGAETQYF.

This clonotype was observed at least ten times. The J gene is TRBJ1-5, the V gene TRBV6-6, with TRBD1 matching over 9 bases. Unmatched junction bases numbered 9, after V lost 0 bases and J lost 6 bases. The CDR3 totals 17 residues. The germline V gene encodes CDR1 MNHNY and CDR2 SVGAGI (reference sequence). CDR3 sequence reads: CASSYSLGQGGRQPQHF. Here the CDR3 DNA reads TGTGCCAGCAGTTACTCGTTGGGACAGGGAGGGCGTCAGCCCCAGCATTTT.

This clonotype has more than one count but fewer than ten. CDR3 DNA sequence: TGTGCCACCAGCAGACCGCCGCAGGGGAACACTGAAGCTTTCTTT. The encoded protein is CATSRPPQGNTEAFF. The V and J genes are TRBV15 and TRBJ1-1; a weak D match, TRBD1 (5 bases). Trimming cost V 2 bases and J 1 base, with 11 bases left between them. The CDR3 has 15 amino acids. The germline gives CDR1 LNHNV, CDR2 YYDKDF (reference sequence).

This clonotype has a count of ten or more. An end of the junction does not agree with germline; a read error may underlie this. This chain joins TRBV5-1 and TRBJ1-2; the D gene is possibly TRBD1 (6 bases). Germline V gene data show CDR1 as SGHRS and CDR2 as YFSETQ. The CDR3 covers 13 residues. The CDR3 DNA follows: TGCGCCAGCAGGTTGGGACATCTCTATGGCTACACCTTC. Translating it yields CASRLGHLYGYTF.

This clonotype was seen at least ten times. V and J are TRBV30 and TRBJ1-2, with D uncertain. Trimming took 1 base from V and 1 from J, leaving 1 base between them. This CDR3 spans 11 amino acids. CDR1 and CDR2 (germline): GTSNPN, SVGIG (reference sequence). This chain's CDR3 is CAWSDNYGYTF. CDR3 in DNA: TGTGCCTGGAGTGATAACTATGGCTACACCTTC.

The V call is TRBV6-6, the J call TRBJ1-1, with a weak D call TRBD1 (5 bases). Germline CDR1 reads MNHNY; CDR2 reads SVGAGI (reference sequence). Trimming left V 3 bases short and J 8 bases short, with 7 bases between. This CDR3 has 11 residues. The CDR3 protein is CASSYEGEAFF. The CDR3 coding sequence is TGTGCCAGCAGTTATGAGGGGGAAGCTTTCTTT.